Listed here are 30 T cell receptor beta chains from one sample, sequenced in a study of T cell responses to AZD1222 COVID-19 vaccine (dated by TCRdb to 2020 to 2022). The receptor library was made with the immunoSEQ multiplex PCR assay. TCRdb took this table from immuneACCESS and kept in-frame rearrangements with V and J called. Such tables lack part of the clones; where checked against another copy, unresolved V genes explain under half of the gap, and the rest is unexplained. This sample gives over 140,000 clones in total; 92% of them show up just once. The top ten hold approximately 4.7% of the sample. The time point label corresponds to: baseline before first vaccination. Source: peripheral blood, taken on day 0 of AZD1222 vaccination. These receptors all come from an adult in good health.

V and J are TRBV6-1 and TRBJ1-1; D unclear. Deletions cut 3 bases from V and 1 base from J, with 6 bases between. The CDR3 length is 13 residues. CDR1 is MNHNS, CDR2 SASEGT, per germline. The CDR3 nucleotides are TGTGCCAGCAGTGAGGAGGCGAACACTGAAGCTTTCTTT. This gives the protein CASSEEANTEAFF.

This chain uses TRBV6-5 with TRBJ1-1; no clear D. Germline V lookup: CDR1 MNHEY, CDR2 SVGAGI. The CDR3 has 14 amino acids. V was shortened by 4 bases and J by 1 base, with 10 bases between the two germline ends. CDR3 DNA: TGTGCCAGCAGTTCCAGACGGGAGAACACTGAAGCTTTCTTT. Translating gives CASSSRRENTEAFF.

The chain uses TRBV11-1 and TRBJ1-1; D is ambiguous. The CDR3 is made up of 16 amino acids. Germline V gene sequence: CDR1 SGHAT, CDR2 FQDESV (reference sequence). Trimming took 2 bases from V and 1 from J, leaving 14 bases between them. Here the CDR3 reads CASSLSLMSTNTEAFF. In DNA form, the CDR3 reads TGTGCCAGCAGCTTATCGTTGATGAGCACGAACACTGAAGCTTTCTTT.

A few counts support this clone. This CDR3 is CASSEARTGNSPLHF. CDR3 nucleotide sequence: TGTGCCAGCAGTGAAGCAAGGACAGGCAATTCACCCCTCCACTTT. V and J are TRBV6-1 and TRBJ1-6; 7 positions agree with TRBD1. J gave up 7 bases and V 0 bases, and 3 bases lay outside the gene matches. From germline, CDR1 is MNHNS and CDR2 SASEGT. The CDR3 runs to 15 residues.

V gene TRBV19 combines with J gene TRBJ2-7; TRBD2 agrees at 9 bases. Trimming cost V 3 bases and J 1 base; bases outside gene matches: 7. This CDR3 is built from 16 residues. The germline gives CDR1 LNHDA, CDR2 SQIVND (reference sequence). CDR3 coding DNA: TGTGCCAGTAGTATCGACCTAGCGGGGCCATCCTACGAGCAGTACTTC. It translates to CASSIDLAGPSYEQYF.

This clone was counted once. The chain recombines TRBV7-2 with TRBJ2-1; TRBD1 matches 7 bases. From germline, CDR1 is SGHTA and CDR2 FQGNSA. CDR3 length equals 15 residues. V lost 3 bases, J lost 3 bases, and 5 bases stayed unmatched. In nucleotides, the CDR3 is TGTGCCAGCAGCTTTAATCGACAGGGCTACAATGAGCAGTTCTTC. Translation gives CASSFNRQGYNEQFF.

The gene calls are TRBV5-1 and TRBJ2-1; 7 nucleotides align to TRBD2. V shed 2 bases, J shed 6 bases, and the junction held 5 bases outside the gene matches. CDR1 is SGHRS and CDR2 is YFSETQ in the germline V gene. The CDR3 extends over 14 amino acids. Written as DNA, the CDR3 is TGCGCCAGCAGCTTCCGATGGACTAGCAATGAGCAGTTCTTC. Residues: CASSFRWTSNEQFF. The full variable domain, in which reference TRBV5-1 and TRBJ2-1 provide the parts outside the CDR3, is KAGVTQTPRYLIKTRGQQVTLSCSPISGHRSVSWYQQTPGQGLQFLFEYFSETQRNKGNFPGRFSGRQFSNSRSEMNVSTLELGDSALYLCASSFRWTSNEQFFGPGTRLTVL.

V gene TRBV2 combines with J gene TRBJ2-1, with D possibly being TRBD1 or TRBD2 (5 bases each). CDR3 length equals 10 residues. Trimming removed 10 bases at V and 9 bases at J, with 10 bases between. Germline V lookup: CDR1 SNHLY, CDR2 FYNNEI. The CDR3 DNA reads as TGTGCCACCGTTGGGGGTGAGCAGTTCTTC. It specifies CATVGGEQFF. Full variable domain (outside the CDR3, taken from reference TRBV2 and TRBJ2-1): EPEVTQTPSHQVTQMGQEVILRCVPISNHLYFYWYRQILGQKVEFLVSFYNNEISEKSEIFDDQFSVERPDGSNFTLKIRSTKLEDSAMYFCATVGGEQFFGPGTRLTVL.

The chain is built from TRBV18 and TRBJ1-2, with D unclear. V was pared by 2 bases and J by 3 bases, with 7 bases between. From germline, CDR1 is KGHSH and CDR2 LQKENI. The CDR3 loop spans 13 amino acids. The CDR3 DNA follows: TGTGCCAGCTCACCAGAGGGCTACTATGGCTACACCTTC. Its protein product is CASSPEGYYGYTF. Using reference TRBV18 and TRBJ1-2 for the parts outside the CDR3, the full variable domain is NAGVMQNPRHLVRRRGQEARLRCSPMKGHSHVYWYRQLPEEGLKFMVYLQKENIIDESGMPKERFSAEFPKEGPSILRIQQVVRGDSAAYFCASSPEGYYGYTFGSGTRLTVV.

This clone appeared a single time. The chain recombines TRBV28 with TRBJ2-7; 9 nucleotides align to TRBD2. Per germline, CDR1 MDHEN and CDR2 SYDVKM. The CDR3 runs to 14 residues. With V trimmed by 3 bases and J by 7 bases, 7 bases remained unmatched. The CDR3 nucleotides read TGTGCCAGCAGTTTCGGCGGGGGGGCCGAAGAGCAGTACTTC. It is translated as CASSFGGGAEEQYF.

The CDR3 DNA is TGTGCCAGCAGTTTCCTAGGGGGTCAGGGGGCTCCCGGGGAGCTGTTTTTT. Amino acid sequence: CASSFLGGQGAPGELFF. J is TRBJ2-2 and V is TRBV27; 8 bases are a match to TRBD1. Germline V lookup: CDR1 MNHEY, CDR2 SMNVEV (reference sequence). The V segment lost 3 bases and the J segment 6 bases; nucleotides outside the gene matches: 12. The length of the CDR3 is 17 residues.

This clone was seen once. V usage is TRBV6-6 and J usage is TRBJ1-1; perhaps TRBD1 as D (5 bases). The V end was cut by 10 bases, the J end by 1 base, with 13 bases between. Germline CDR1 MNHNY, CDR2 SVGAGI (reference sequence). The CDR3 is 13 amino acids. This chain's CDR3 is CAISQGANTEAFF. The CDR3 DNA follows: TGTGCCATTAGCCAGGGTGCGAACACTGAAGCTTTCTTT.

V gene TRBV10-3 combines with J gene TRBJ1-5; no reliable D call. V was trimmed by 3 bases and J by 0 bases, leaving 9 bases between them. The CDR3 runs to 15 residues. Germline CDR1 reads ENHRY; CDR2 reads SYGVKD. The CDR3 nucleotides read TGTGCCATCAGTGACAGTCTATATAGCAATCAGCCCCAGCATTTT. This codes for CAISDSLYSNQPQHF.

The rearrangement joins TRBV5-4 to TRBJ1-3, with 11 bases fitting TRBD1. V dropped 9 bases and J dropped 0; count of bases not matched to a gene: 11. The germline V gene encodes CDR1 SGHNT and CDR2 YYREEE (reference sequence). The CDR3 contains 17 residues. The CDR3 sequence: CATGRDRGSPSGNTIYF. In DNA, the CDR3 is TGTGCCACCGGGAGGGACAGGGGGTCTCCCTCTGGAAACACCATATATTTT. The whole variable domain, remainder taken from reference TRBV5-4 and TRBJ1-3, is ETGVTQSPTHLIKTRGQQVTLRCSSQSGHNTVSWYQQALGQGPQFIFQYYREEENGRGNFPPRFSGLQFPNYSSELNVNALELDDSALYLCATGRDRGSPSGNTIYFGEGSWLTVV.

The chain recombines TRBV28 with TRBJ1-4; a weak D match, TRBD1 (6 bases). The CDR3 contains 16 residues. Trimming took off 6 bases at V and 0 bases at J, with 14 bases between the two ends. CDR1 is MDHEN and CDR2 is SYDVKM in the germline V gene. The CDR3 nucleotides are TGTGCCAGCAGAAAACAAGGGGGTACAACTAATGAAAAACTGTTTTTT. As protein: CASRKQGGTTNEKLFF. Supplemented by reference TRBV28 and TRBJ1-4, the full variable domain reads DVKVTQSSRYLVKRTGEKVFLECVQDMDHENMFWYRQDPGLGLRLIYFSYDVKMKEKGDIPEGYSVSREKKERFSLILESASTNQTSMYLCASRKQGGTTNEKLFFGSGTQLSVL.

The chain combines TRBV28 with TRBJ2-1; D gene ambiguous. V lost 1 base, J lost 7 bases, and 14 bases lay in between. This CDR3 contains 15 residues. Germline V gene data show CDR1 as MDHEN and CDR2 as SYDVKM. The CDR3 is CASSLSLWGKNEQFF. CDR3 in DNA: TGTGCCAGCAGTTTATCCCTCTGGGGTAAAAATGAGCAGTTCTTC.

The genes are TRBV5-4 and TRBJ2-2; 13 bases map to TRBD2. The germline V gene has CDR1 SGHNT and CDR2 YYREEE (reference sequence). The V segment lost 3 bases and the J segment 4 bases; nucleotides outside the gene matches: 12. CDR3 length: 19 amino acids. This CDR3 reads CASSSPGLAGYLGTGELFF. The CDR3 coding sequence is TGTGCCAGCAGCTCCCCGGGACTAGCGGGATATCTGGGCACCGGGGAGCTGTTTTTT.

The gene calls are TRBV28 and TRBJ1-1; D not resolved. Germline lookup yields CDR1 MDHEN and CDR2 SYDVKM. The CDR3 sequence is 14 residues long. Trimming shortened V by 1 base and J by 2 bases, and 8 bases separated the two germline ends. The DNA for the CDR3 is TGTGCCAGCAGTTTATCGGGAATCAACACTGAAGCTTTCTTT. Protein sequence: CASSLSGINTEAFF.

V gene TRBV19 combines with J gene TRBJ1-5, with D uncertain. The ends were cut back, 0 bases at V and 2 bases at J, with 11 bases in the middle. This CDR3 contains 16 residues. Germline loops: CDR1 LNHDA, CDR2 SQIVND (reference sequence). The CDR3 bases are TGTGCCAGTAGTATAGAGACCGCGTATGGCAATCAGCCCCAGCATTTT. It encodes CASSIETAYGNQPQHF.

This chain uses TRBV7-2 with TRBJ2-1; D may correspond to TRBD1 or TRBD2 (5 bases each). There are 17 residues in the CDR3. CDR1 SGHTA and CDR2 FQGNSA come from the germline V gene. V lost 1 base to trimming and J lost 2 bases, with 15 bases between them. The DNA for the CDR3 is TGTGCCAGCAGCTTAGTCGGGACGAGCGTGACCTACAATGAGCAGTTCTTC. Translated: CASSLVGTSVTYNEQFF. Drawing the rest from reference TRBV7-2 and TRBJ2-1, the complete variable domain is GAGVSQSPSNKVTEKGKDVELRCDPISGHTALYWYRQSLGQGLEFLIYFQGNSAPDKSGLPSDRFSAERTGGSVSTLTIQRTQQEDSAVYLCASSLVGTSVTYNEQFFGPGTRLTVL.

The rearrangement uses TRBV20-1 and TRBJ1-3; 7 bases agree with TRBD1. V lost 3 bases to trimming and J lost 3 bases; unmatched junction nucleotides: 5. Germline CDR1 reads DFQATT; CDR2 reads SNEGSKA (reference sequence). The CDR3 length is 14 residues. The CDR3 region is CSASQGVSGNTIYF. In DNA, the CDR3 is TGCAGTGCTAGTCAGGGGGTTAGTGGAAACACCATATATTTT.

The sample holds one count of this clone. The chain has TRBV6-5 and TRBJ2-7; TRBD2 is a possible D gene (6 bases). CDR3 length: 16 amino acids. V lost 0 bases, J lost 3 bases, and 15 bases lay in between. Germline assignment: CDR1 MNHEY and CDR2 SVGAGI. Here the CDR3 reads CASSYSGGAMVYEQYF. CDR3 in DNA: TGTGCCAGCAGTTACTCGGGGGGTGCAATGGTCTACGAGCAGTACTTC.

The chain couples TRBV2 to TRBJ1-1, with no clear D. The CDR3 covers 13 residues. V lost 8 bases, J lost 1 base, and 11 bases lay in between. Germline assignment: CDR1 SNHLY and CDR2 FYNNEI. The CDR3 sequence: CASGPAENTEAFF. The CDR3 DNA reads TGTGCCAGCGGTCCGGCAGAGAACACTGAAGCTTTCTTT.

This chain uses TRBV6-5 with TRBJ2-7; maybe TRBD1 (7 bases). The CDR3 consists of 14 residues. Trimming shortened V by 0 bases and J by 4 bases, and 10 bases separated the two germline ends. The germline V gene has CDR1 MNHEY and CDR2 SVGAGI. The CDR3 spells CASSYSEGAYEQYF. The CDR3, as DNA: TGTGCCAGCAGTTACTCGGAGGGGGCGTACGAGCAGTACTTC.

V is TRBV15 and J is TRBJ1-4, with D unresolved. The CDR3 has 15 amino acids. V lost 1 base, J lost 8 bases, and 14 bases lay in between. Per germline, CDR1 LNHNV and CDR2 YYDKDF (reference sequence). The CDR3 region is CATSRGGGSWEKLFF. The DNA for the CDR3 is TGTGCCACCAGCAGAGGGGGAGGGAGTTGGGAAAAACTGTTTTTT.

V and J are TRBV11-2 and TRBJ2-2; no clear D. The CDR3 extends over 13 amino acids. Trimming removed 3 bases from V and 5 bases from J, with 7 bases in between. CDR1 is SGHAT and CDR2 is FQNNGV in the germline V gene. The CDR3 bases are TGTGCCAGCAGCTTTCAAGGTACCGGGGAGCTGTTTTTT. It encodes CASSFQGTGELFF.

This chain connects TRBV28 to TRBJ1-1; D is unclear. The V end was cut by 4 bases, the J end by 5 bases, with 11 bases between. CDR3 length equals 13 residues. The V gene's germline CDR1 is MDHEN and CDR2 SYDVKM. Written as DNA, the CDR3 is TGTGCCAGCAGTTCCTCGAGGGCAACTGAAGCTTTCTTT. This translates into CASSSSRATEAFF.

J is TRBJ2-1 and V is TRBV27; D is unresolved. The CDR3 length is 13 residues. The germline CDR1 and CDR2 sequences are MNHEY and SMNVEV (reference sequence). V was clipped by 3 bases and J by 5 bases, with 8 bases between them. The CDR3 DNA sequence: TGTGCCAGCAGTTTTTTCAGCAACAATGAGCAGTTCTTC. It codes for CASSFFSNNEQFF.

In DNA, the CDR3 is TGTGCCAGCAGCTTGAGGGGAAACACCATATATTTT. Its translation is CASSLRGNTIYF. The genes are TRBV5-6 and TRBJ1-3; D call uncertain. Germline V CDR1 and CDR2: SGHDT, YYEEEE. The CDR3 contains 12 residues. V lost 1 base and J 4 bases, leaving 3 bases between the germline ends.

The rearrangement links TRBV6-1 to TRBJ1-4; D uncertain. In germline, CDR1 is MNHNS, CDR2 SASEGT. This CDR3 has 16 residues. Trimming took 0 bases from V and 7 from J, leaving 15 bases between them. The CDR3 is CASSEAIRASGEKLFF. The DNA for the CDR3 is TGTGCCAGCAGTGAAGCGATACGGGCGAGCGGTGAAAAACTGTTTTTT.